This TCR beta chain was identified in a study of Ad26.COV2.S vaccination and SARS-CoV-2 variants. The wider study: Ad26.COV2.S was injected intramuscularly once or twice, 56 days apart. Study findings and constraints: Compared with placebo recipients, vaccine recipients had higher spike-specific TCR breadth.

J was trimmed by 6 bases and V by 10 bases; bases with no gene match: 17. The CDR3 contains 15 residues. Germline CDR1 is SGHDT and CDR2 is YYEEEE. For this clone: What it binds is unknown.

Treatment reported: roughly 19 received Ad26.COV2.S at low or high dose, single or two shots; a few received placebo; per-sample allocation not given. Sampling happened 63 days after the first vaccine or placebo injection. Clones were read by immunoSEQ multiplex PCR, and TCRdb kept only the in-frame ones, dropping some. Among about 350,000 clones listed, less than 90% were seen once. The chain has TRBV5-6 and TRBJ1-2; TRBD1 aligns across 8 bases. This TCR was sampled from a person aged 18-65 years who received the Ad26.COV2.S COVID-19 vaccine or a placebo. The sample consisted of peripheral blood, taken in a trial of Ad26.COV2.S vaccine versus placebo. CDR3: CACYRVQGETNGYTF. The CDR3 region has the DNA TGTGCCTGCTATCGGGTACAGGGGGAGACGAATGGCTACACCTTC.